This is a list of T cell receptor beta chains from one sample in a study of shared clonotypes between healthy human individuals. The data were produced by immunoSEQ multiplex PCR, yet TCRdb's version contains in-frame clones alone and is incomplete. The data show about 2.3 million clones, with over 90% seen just once and approximately 0.4% held by the top ten. The specimen sequenced was naive CD4+ T cells from PBMCs. These receptors came from a man between 18 and 29 years old in good health. Some clones in this sample may be carry-over from other donors' samples. Each CDR3 is given with its conserved first and last residue. A D gene is named only where the DNA matches it firmly. For some rows the clone size is stated as once, few or many, or as a class when expanded; others skip it.

DNA: TGTGCCAGCAGGCCAGGACCGGCGGGCGTGCAGTTCTTC; CDR3: CASRPGPAGVQFF; V: TRBV6-4; J: TRBJ2-1; size: .; D: .
DNA: TGTGCCAGCAGGCGGGAACGATGGAGCAATCAGCCCCAGCATTTT; CDR3: CASRRERWSNQPQHF; V: TRBV2; J: TRBJ1-5; size: .; D: .
DNA: TGCAGCGTTGATCCAAGTAGAACTGAAGCTTTCTTT; CDR3: CSVDPSRTEAFF; V: TRBV29-1; J: TRBJ1-1; size: .; D: .
DNA: TGTGCCAGTAGTATAGATCGACGGGGGGGGTTGATTGGAGAGACCCAGTACTTC; CDR3: CASSIDRRGGLIGETQYF; V: TRBV19; J: TRBJ2-5; size: .; D: TRBD2
DNA: TGTGCCAGCAGTGAAGAATGGGGGGCCCATCAGCCCCAGCATTTT; CDR3: CASSEEWGAHQPQHF; V: TRBV2; J: TRBJ1-5; size: .; D: .
DNA: TGTGCCAGCAGCTTATGGGGACAGCGGGAGACCCAGTACTTC; CDR3: CASSLWGQRETQYF; V: TRBV7-2; J: TRBJ2-5; size: .; D: TRBD1
DNA: TGTGCCATTCAGGGCGGTGGGGATACGCAGTATTTT; CDR3: CAIQGGGDTQYF; V: TRBV10-3; J: TRBJ2-3; size: few; D: .
DNA: TGTGCCAGCAGTGAAAGGAGGGCTAGCGGGGTCGCGAACACCGGGGAGCTGTTTTTT; CDR3: CASSERRASGVANTGELFF; V: TRBV6-1; J: TRBJ2-2; size: .; D: TRBD2
DNA: TGTGCCAGCAGTGAAGTTTTAAGGGGTAGTTCGGATGAGCAGTACTTC; CDR3: CASSEVLRGSSDEQYF; V: TRBV28; J: TRBJ2-7; size: .; D: .
DNA: TGTGCCGTCTCGGGGGGCCTGAACACCGGGGAGCTGTTTTTT; CDR3: CAVSGGLNTGELFF; V: TRBV7-9; J: TRBJ2-2; size: .; D: .
DNA: TGTGCCAGCAGCTTAGTTAGCGGGAGTATCAGCGAGCAGTACTTC; CDR3: CASSLVSGSISEQYF; V: TRBV7-9; J: TRBJ2-7; size: few; D: TRBD2
DNA: TGTGCCAGCAGTGAGGGGTCGTTGGGGGGCTGGGAGCAGTACTTC; CDR3: CASSEGSLGGWEQYF; V: TRBV6-1; J: TRBJ2-7; size: .; D: .
DNA: TGTGCCAGTAGTATATTCTTACTAGCGGGAGGGCCCTACAATGAGCAGTTCTTC; CDR3: CASSIFLLAGGPYNEQFF; V: TRBV19; J: TRBJ2-1; size: .; D: TRBD2
DNA: TGCGCCAGCAGCCGAGATTCTAGCGGGGTAGACTACAATGAGCAGTTCTTC; CDR3: CASSRDSSGVDYNEQFF; V: TRBV5-1; J: TRBJ2-1; size: .; D: TRBD2
DNA: TGTGCCAGCAGCAAAAAGTGCCGGGGGGACACTGAAGCTTTCTTT; CDR3: CASSKKCRGDTEAFF; V: TRBV21-1; J: TRBJ1-1; size: .; D: .
DNA: TGTGCCAGCAGCGTACAGGGGATGGGTCAGTACTTC; CDR3: CASSVQGMGQYF; V: TRBV25-1; J: TRBJ2-7; size: .; D: TRBD1
DNA: TGTGCCAGCAGGGTTGGCCCAGGGGTTGAGACCCAGTACTTC; CDR3: CASRVGPGVETQYF; V: TRBV6-1; J: TRBJ2-5; size: .; D: .
DNA: TGTGCCAGCAGCTTAGAAGGTAGTAGAACGGGCGAGCAGTACTTC; CDR3: CASSLEGSRTGEQYF; V: TRBV7-9; J: TRBJ2-7; size: .; D: .
DNA: TGTGCCAGCAGACCCATAGTGGGACCCACGCGGGGTGAGCAGTTCTTC; CDR3: CASRPIVGPTRGEQFF; V: TRBV7-9; J: TRBJ2-1; size: .; D: .
DNA: TGTGCCAGCAGCGGGTTCCAGGGGTGGTACGAGCAGTACTTC; CDR3: CASSGFQGWYEQYF; V: TRBV11-2; J: TRBJ2-7; size: .; D: .
DNA: TGTGCCAGCAGCTCCGGCCATCCCGGCCAAGAGACCCAGTACTTC; CDR3: CASSSGHPGQETQYF; V: TRBV7-3; J: TRBJ2-5; size: .; D: .
DNA: TGTGCCAGCAATGGAAACACCATATATTTT; CDR3: CASNGNTIYF; V: TRBV6-6; J: TRBJ1-3; size: .; D: .